This TCR beta chain was sequenced during a study of blood T cell repertoires in COVID-19. Study-wide context: Sites across the United States, Italy and Spain contributed samples from acute and convalescent COVID-19. PBMCs, B-cell-depleted T cells, or T cells provided the cDNA or gDNA that made up the material.

How the authors handled the data: Estimation of nucleated cell counts was performed using reference gene primer amplification. Data came from immunoSEQ multiplex PCR; TCRdb stores just in-frame clones and leaves some out. V and J calls plus clone size are reproduced from that table; the DNA served to infer D and trimming. The sample has some 20,000 clones, about 88% seen once; the top ten hold 9.5% to 10%. Germline CDR1 and CDR2: MGHRA and YSYEKL. Trimming shortened V by 2 bases and J by 3 bases, and 17 bases separated the two germline ends. This CDR3 region has 17 residues. The source material was peripheral blood. The TCR comes from a middle-aged man with active COVID-19. J is TRBJ2-4 and V is TRBV4-1, with D perhaps TRBD2 (5 bases). The DNA for the CDR3 is TGCGCCAGCAGCCAACCCGAAAGGCTAGCTGGCAAAAACATTCAGTACTTC. Translated, it gives CASSQPERLAGKNIQYF.